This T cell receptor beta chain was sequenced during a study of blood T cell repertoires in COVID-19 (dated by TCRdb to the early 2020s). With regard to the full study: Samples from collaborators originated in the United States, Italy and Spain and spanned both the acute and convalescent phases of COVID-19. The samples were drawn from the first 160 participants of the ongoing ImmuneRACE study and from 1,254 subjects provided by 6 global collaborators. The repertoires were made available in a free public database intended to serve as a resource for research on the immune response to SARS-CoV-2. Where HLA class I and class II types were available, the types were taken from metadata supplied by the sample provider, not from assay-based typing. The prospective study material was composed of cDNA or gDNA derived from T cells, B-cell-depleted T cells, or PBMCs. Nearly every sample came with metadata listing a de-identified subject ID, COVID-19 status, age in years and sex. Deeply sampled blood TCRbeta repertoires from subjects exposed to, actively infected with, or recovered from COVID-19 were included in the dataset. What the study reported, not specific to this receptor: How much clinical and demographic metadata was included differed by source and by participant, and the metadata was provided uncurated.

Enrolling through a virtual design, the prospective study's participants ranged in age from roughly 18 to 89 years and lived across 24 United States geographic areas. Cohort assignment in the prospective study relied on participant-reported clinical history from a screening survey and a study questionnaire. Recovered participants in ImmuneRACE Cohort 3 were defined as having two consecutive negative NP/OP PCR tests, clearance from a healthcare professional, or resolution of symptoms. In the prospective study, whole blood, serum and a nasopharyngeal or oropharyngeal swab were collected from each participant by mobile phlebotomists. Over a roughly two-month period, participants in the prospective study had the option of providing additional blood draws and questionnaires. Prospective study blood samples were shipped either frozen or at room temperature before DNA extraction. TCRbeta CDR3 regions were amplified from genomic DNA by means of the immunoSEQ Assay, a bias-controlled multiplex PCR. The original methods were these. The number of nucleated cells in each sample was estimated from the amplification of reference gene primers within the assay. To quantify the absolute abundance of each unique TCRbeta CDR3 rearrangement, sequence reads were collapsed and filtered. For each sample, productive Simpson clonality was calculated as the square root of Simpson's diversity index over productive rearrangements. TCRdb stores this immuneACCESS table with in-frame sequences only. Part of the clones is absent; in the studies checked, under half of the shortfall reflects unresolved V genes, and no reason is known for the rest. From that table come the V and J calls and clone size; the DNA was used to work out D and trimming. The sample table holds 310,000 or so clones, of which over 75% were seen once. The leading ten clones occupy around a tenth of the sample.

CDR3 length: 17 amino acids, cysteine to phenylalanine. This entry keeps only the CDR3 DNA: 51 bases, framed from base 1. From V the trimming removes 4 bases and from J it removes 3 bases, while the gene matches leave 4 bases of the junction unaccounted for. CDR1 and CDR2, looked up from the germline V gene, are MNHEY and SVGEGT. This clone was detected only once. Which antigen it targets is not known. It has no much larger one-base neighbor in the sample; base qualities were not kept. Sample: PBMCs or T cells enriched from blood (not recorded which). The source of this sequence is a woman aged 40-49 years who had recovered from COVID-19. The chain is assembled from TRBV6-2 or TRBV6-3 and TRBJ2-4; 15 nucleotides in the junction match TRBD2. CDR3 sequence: CASSWTSGRVGKNIQYF. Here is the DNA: TGTGCCAGCAGTTGGACTAGCGGGAGGGTGGGCAAAAACATTCAGTACTTC.